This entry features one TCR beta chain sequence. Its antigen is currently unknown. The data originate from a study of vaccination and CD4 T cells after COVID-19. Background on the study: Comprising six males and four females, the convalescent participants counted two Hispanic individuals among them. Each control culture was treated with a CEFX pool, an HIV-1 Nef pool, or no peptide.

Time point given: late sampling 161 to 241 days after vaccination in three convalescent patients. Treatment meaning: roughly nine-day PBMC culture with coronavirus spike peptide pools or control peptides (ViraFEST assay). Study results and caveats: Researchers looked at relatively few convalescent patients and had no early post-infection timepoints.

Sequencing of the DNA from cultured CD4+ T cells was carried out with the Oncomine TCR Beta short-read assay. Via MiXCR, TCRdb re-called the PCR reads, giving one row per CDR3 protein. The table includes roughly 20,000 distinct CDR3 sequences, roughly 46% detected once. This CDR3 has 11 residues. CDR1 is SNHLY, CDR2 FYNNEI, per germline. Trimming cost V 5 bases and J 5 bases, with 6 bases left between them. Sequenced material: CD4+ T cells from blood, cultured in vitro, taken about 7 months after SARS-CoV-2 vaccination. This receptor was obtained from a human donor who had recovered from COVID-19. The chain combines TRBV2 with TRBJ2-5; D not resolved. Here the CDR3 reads CASSLSETQYF. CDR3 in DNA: TGTGCCAGCAGTTTATCGGAGACCCAGTACTTC.